This T cell receptor beta chain comes out of a study of control samples from healthy donors and cancer patients. Trimming shortened V by 4 bases and J by 2 bases, and 18 bases separated the two germline ends. The germline gives CDR1 MNHEY, CDR2 SMNVEV (reference sequence). The CDR3 runs 16 residues. The assay was immunoSEQ multiplex PCR, and TCRdb's table has in-frame clones only and misses some. The repertoire consists of approximately 230,000 clones, with around 80% occurring once and the leading ten covering 13%. The chain combines TRBV27 with TRBJ2-7, with D perhaps matching TRBD1 (7 bases). This clonotype was obtained from a woman in her sixties with lung cancer. Input material: PBMCs. CDR3 coding DNA: TGTGCCAGCAGTTCCCGACAGGGTGGGACTGCCTACGAGCAGTACTTC. Translating it yields CASSSRQGGTAYEQYF.